The table lists the clone carrying this T cell receptor (beta chain) with a count of one. Antigen: not known. This entry comes from a study of radiotherapy plus CTLA-4 blockade in lung cancer. Study at large: Objective responses were documented in about 19% of patients, with disease control in approximately 32%.

V was pared by 4 bases and J by 0 bases, with 17 bases between. The CDR3 extends over 18 amino acids. Those with chemo-refractory metastatic non-small-cell lung cancer were treated with focal radiation combined with CTLA-4 blockade using ipilimumab. The data were produced by immunoSEQ multiplex PCR, yet TCRdb's version contains in-frame clones alone and is incomplete. The profile shows 70,000 to 100,000 clones, approximately 83% of them singletons. General study findings and limits: Together with interferon-beta, which increased in serum after radiation, early dynamic changes in blood T cell clones were reportedly the best predictors of response. TCR clones from tumors expanded in blood after radiotherapy plus ipilimumab.

This material consisted of peripheral blood, taken from a patient treated with radiotherapy plus ipilimumab. This sequence joins TRBV5-3 and TRBJ2-6, with a tentative D call TRBD2 (6 bases). TRBV5-3 is an ORF, with its function uncertain. The receptor comes from a human donor with non-small cell lung cancer who had a partial response to radiotherapy plus ipilimumab. The CDR3 DNA follows: TGTGCCAGAAGCCCTGAGGGCGGGGTGAGCTCTGGGGCCAACGTCCTGACTTTC. As protein: CARSPEGGVSSGANVLTF.